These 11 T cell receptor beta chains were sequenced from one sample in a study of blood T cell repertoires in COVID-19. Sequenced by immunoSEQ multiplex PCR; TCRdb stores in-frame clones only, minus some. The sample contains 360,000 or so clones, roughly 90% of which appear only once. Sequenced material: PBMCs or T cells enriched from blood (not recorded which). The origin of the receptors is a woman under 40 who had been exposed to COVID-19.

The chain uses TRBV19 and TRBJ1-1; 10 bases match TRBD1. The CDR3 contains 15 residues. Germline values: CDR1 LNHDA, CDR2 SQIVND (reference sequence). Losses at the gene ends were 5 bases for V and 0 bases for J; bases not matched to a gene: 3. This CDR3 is CASSPGTGVNTEAFF. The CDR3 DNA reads TGTGCCAGTAGTCCCGGGACAGGGGTGAACACTGAAGCTTTCTTT.

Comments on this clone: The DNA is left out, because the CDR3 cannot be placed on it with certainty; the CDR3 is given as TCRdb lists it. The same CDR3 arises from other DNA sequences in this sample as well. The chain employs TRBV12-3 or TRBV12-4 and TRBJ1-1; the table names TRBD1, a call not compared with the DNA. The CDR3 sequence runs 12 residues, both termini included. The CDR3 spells CASSFGPGEAFF.

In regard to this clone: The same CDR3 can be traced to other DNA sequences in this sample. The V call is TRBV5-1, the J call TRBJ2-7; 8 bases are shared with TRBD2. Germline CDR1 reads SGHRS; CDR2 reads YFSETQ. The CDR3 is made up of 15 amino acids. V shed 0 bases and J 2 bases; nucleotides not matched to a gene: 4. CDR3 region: CASSLGTSGPYEQYF. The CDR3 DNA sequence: TGCGCCAGCAGCTTGGGTACTAGCGGCCCCTACGAGCAGTACTTC.

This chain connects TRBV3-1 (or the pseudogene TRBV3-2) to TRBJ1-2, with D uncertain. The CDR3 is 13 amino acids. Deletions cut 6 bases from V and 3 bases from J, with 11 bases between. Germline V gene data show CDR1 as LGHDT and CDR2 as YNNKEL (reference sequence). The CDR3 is CASSLVGDYGYTF. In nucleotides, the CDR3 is TGTGCCAGCAGTTTGGTGGGCGACTATGGCTACACCTTC.

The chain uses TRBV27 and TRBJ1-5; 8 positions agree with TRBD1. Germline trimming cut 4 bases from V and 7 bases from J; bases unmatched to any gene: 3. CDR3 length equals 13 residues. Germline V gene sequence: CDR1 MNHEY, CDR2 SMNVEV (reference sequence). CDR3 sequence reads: CASSWTGPQPQHF. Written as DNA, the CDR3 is TGTGCCAGCAGTTGGACAGGGCCACAGCCCCAGCATTTT.

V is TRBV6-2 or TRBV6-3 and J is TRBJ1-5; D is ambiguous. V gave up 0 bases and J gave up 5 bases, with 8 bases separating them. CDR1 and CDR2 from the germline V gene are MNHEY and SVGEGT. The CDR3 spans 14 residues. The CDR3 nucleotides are TGTGCCAGCAGTTACTCGGTTCCGGATCAGCCCCAGCATTTT. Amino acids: CASSYSVPDQPQHF.

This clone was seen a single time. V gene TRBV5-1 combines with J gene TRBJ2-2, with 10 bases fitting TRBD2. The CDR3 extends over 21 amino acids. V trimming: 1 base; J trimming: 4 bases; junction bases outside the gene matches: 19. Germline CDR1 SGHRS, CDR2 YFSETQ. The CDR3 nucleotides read TGCGCCAGCAGCTTGACTCCTGTGGTAGCGGGAGGAATTGGGTTCACCGGGGAGCTGTTTTTT. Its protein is CASSLTPVVAGGIGFTGELFF.

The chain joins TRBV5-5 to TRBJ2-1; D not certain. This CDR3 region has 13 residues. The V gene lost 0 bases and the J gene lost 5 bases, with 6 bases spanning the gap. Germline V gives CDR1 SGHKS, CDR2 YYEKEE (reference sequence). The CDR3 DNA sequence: TGTGCCAGCAGCTTGGGGCCCGACAATGAGCAGTTCTTC. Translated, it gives CASSLGPDNEQFF.

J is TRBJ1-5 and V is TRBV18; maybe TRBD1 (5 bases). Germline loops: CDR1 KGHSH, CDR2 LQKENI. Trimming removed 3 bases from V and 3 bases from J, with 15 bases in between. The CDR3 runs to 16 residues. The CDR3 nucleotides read TGTGCCAGCTCACCGCAAAGTTCGGGGGACAATCAGCCCCAGCATTTT. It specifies CASSPQSSGDNQPQHF. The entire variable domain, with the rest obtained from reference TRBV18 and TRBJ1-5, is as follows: NAGVMQNPRHLVRRRGQEARLRCSPMKGHSHVYWYRQLPEEGLKFMVYLQKENIIDESGMPKERFSAEFPKEGPSILRIQQVVRGDSAAYFCASSPQSSGDNQPQHFGDGTRLSIL.

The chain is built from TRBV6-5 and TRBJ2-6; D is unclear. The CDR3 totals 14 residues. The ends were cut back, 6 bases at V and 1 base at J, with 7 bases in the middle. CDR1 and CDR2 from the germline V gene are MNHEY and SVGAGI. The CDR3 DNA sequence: TGTGCCAGCAGCTCCGTATCTGGGGCCAACGTCCTGACTTTC. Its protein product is CASSSVSGANVLTF.

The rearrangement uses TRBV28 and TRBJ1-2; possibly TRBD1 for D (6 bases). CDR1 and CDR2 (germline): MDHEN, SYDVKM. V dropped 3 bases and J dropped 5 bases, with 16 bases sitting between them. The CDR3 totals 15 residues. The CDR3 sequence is CASSFGGARTYGYTF. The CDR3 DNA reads TGTGCCAGCAGTTTCGGGGGGGCCCGGACATATGGCTACACCTTC.